The rows below give T cell receptor beta chains drawn from one sample of a study of OX40 agonist ivuxolimab in advanced cancers. Clones were read by immunoSEQ multiplex PCR, and TCRdb kept only the in-frame ones, dropping some. The sample shows about 54,000 clones, approximately 85% of them seen only once. This sample comprised CD4+ or CD8+ T cells sorted from blood, obtained in a trial of the OX40 agonist ivuxolimab. These receptors were obtained from an adult with an advanced solid tumor such as melanoma, head and neck, liver or kidney cancer. CDR3s include the opening cysteine and the closing phenylalanine or tryptophan. Fields, in order: V gene, J gene, clone size, D gene, CDR3 DNA, CDR3 protein. A D gene is named only where the DNA matches it firmly. Only some rows state a clone size, as once, few, many or a class for expanded clones.

v_gene: TRBV5-1; j_gene: TRBJ2-7; abundance: few; d_gene: TRBD1; CDR3nt: TGCGCCAGCAGCCGGACCGGGACAGATTACGAGCAGTACTTC; CDR3aa: CASSRTGTDYEQYF
v_gene: TRBV7-2; j_gene: TRBJ2-5; abundance: NA; d_gene: NA; CDR3nt: TGTGCCAGCAGCTTACGTGGGAGTGGGGGAGAGACCCAGTACTTC; CDR3aa: CASSLRGSGGETQYF
v_gene: TRBV7-9; j_gene: TRBJ2-3; abundance: NA; d_gene: NA; CDR3nt: TGTGCCAGCAGCTTAATTGATACGCAGTATTTT; CDR3aa: CASSLIDTQYF
v_gene: TRBV4-1; j_gene: TRBJ2-1; abundance: NA; d_gene: TRBD1; CDR3nt: TGCGCCAGCAGCCAAGATCCGGGACAGGGAATTTGGGAGCAGTTCTTC; CDR3aa: CASSQDPGQGIWEQFF
v_gene: TRBV9; j_gene: TRBJ2-7; abundance: NA; d_gene: TRBD1; CDR3nt: TGTGCCAGCAGCCTTTCGGACAGGGTTTGGGAGCAGTACTTC; CDR3aa: CASSLSDRVWEQYF
v_gene: TRBV9; j_gene: TRBJ2-1; abundance: NA; d_gene: TRBD1; CDR3nt: TGTGCCAGCAGCGGGGGACAGGGTCAAACGTCTACGTATGAGCAGTTCTTC; CDR3aa: CASSGGQGQTSTYEQFF
v_gene: TRBV5-4; j_gene: TRBJ2-1; abundance: NA; d_gene: TRBD1; CDR3nt: TGTGCCAGCAGCTTGAAGACAGGGACCTACAATGAGCAGTTCTTC; CDR3aa: CASSLKTGTYNEQFF
v_gene: TRBV15; j_gene: TRBJ1-1; abundance: NA; d_gene: NA; CDR3nt: TGTGCCACCAGCAGAGATGGGGGTTACACTGAAGCTTTCTTT; CDR3aa: CATSRDGGYTEAFF
v_gene: TRBV5-6; j_gene: TRBJ2-7; abundance: few; d_gene: TRBD2; CDR3nt: TGTGCCAGCAGCTTGGCAGGGGCTAGCGGGAGGTACGAGCAGTACTTC; CDR3aa: CASSLAGASGRYEQYF
v_gene: TRBV7-2; j_gene: TRBJ2-5; abundance: NA; d_gene: NA; CDR3nt: TGTGCCAGCAGCCGACAAACATCCCAAGAGACCCAGTACTTC; CDR3aa: CASSRQTSQETQYF
v_gene: TRBV28; j_gene: TRBJ1-6; abundance: NA; d_gene: NA; CDR3nt: TGTGCCAGCAGTGAGGACAACAGGGAATCACCCCTCCACTTT; CDR3aa: CASSEDNRESPLHF
v_gene: TRBV27; j_gene: TRBJ2-2; abundance: NA; d_gene: NA; CDR3nt: TGTGCCAGCAGCCGATCCGCGGGATCGAACACCGGGGAGCTGTTTTTT; CDR3aa: CASSRSAGSNTGELFF
v_gene: TRBV6-6; j_gene: TRBJ2-1; abundance: few; d_gene: NA; CDR3nt: TGTGCCAGCAGCCCGGGATTCTACAATGAGCAGTTCTTC; CDR3aa: CASSPGFYNEQFF
v_gene: TRBV28; j_gene: TRBJ1-1; abundance: few; d_gene: NA; CDR3nt: TGTGCCAGCAGCCCTGGGGTCTGGGGGGCTAGGGTTGGAGCTTTCTTT; CDR3aa: CASSPGVWGARVGAFF
v_gene: TRBV6-6; j_gene: TRBJ1-4; abundance: NA; d_gene: NA; CDR3nt: TGTGCCAGCAGTTACGCTTACAGGAATGAAAAACTGTTTTTT; CDR3aa: CASSYAYRNEKLFF
v_gene: TRBV7-6; j_gene: TRBJ2-5; abundance: once; d_gene: TRBD2; CDR3nt: TGTGCCAGCAGCTTATCCCCTAGCGGCCAAGAGACCCAGTACTTC; CDR3aa: CASSLSPSGQETQYF
v_gene: TRBV5-1; j_gene: TRBJ2-2; abundance: few; d_gene: NA; CDR3nt: TGCGCCAGCAGCTTGGGAAGAGGGGGGAACACCGGGGAGCTGTTTTTT; CDR3aa: CASSLGRGGNTGELFF
v_gene: TRBV11-2; j_gene: TRBJ2-1; abundance: NA; d_gene: TRBD1; CDR3nt: TGTGCCAGCAGCCGCTGGTCCGGACAGGGGGCCTCTTACAATGAGCAGTTCTTC; CDR3aa: CASSRWSGQGASYNEQFF
v_gene: TRBV14; j_gene: TRBJ2-5; abundance: NA; d_gene: NA; CDR3nt: TGTGCCAGCAGCCAAGGCAATGTAATAGAGACCCAGTACTTC; CDR3aa: CASSQGNVIETQYF
v_gene: TRBV4-3; j_gene: TRBJ2-7; abundance: NA; d_gene: TRBD2; CDR3nt: TGCGCCAGCAGCCAGACTTCCGGGACTAGCGAAAGGCCCTACGAGCAGTACTTC; CDR3aa: CASSQTSGTSERPYEQYF
v_gene: TRBV7-9; j_gene: TRBJ1-2; abundance: NA; d_gene: NA; CDR3nt: TGTGCCAGCAGCTTATCTGGGTTCTATGGCTACACCTTC; CDR3aa: CASSLSGFYGYTF
v_gene: TRBV2; j_gene: TRBJ2-3; abundance: NA; d_gene: NA; CDR3nt: TGTGCCAGCAGTGAACAACACCTTAGCACAGATACGCAGTATTTT; CDR3aa: CASSEQHLSTDTQYF
v_gene: TRBV11-2; j_gene: TRBJ1-3; abundance: NA; d_gene: NA; CDR3nt: TGTGCCAGCAGCTCCGTTCGGGGGCCCCCTGGTACCATATATTTT; CDR3aa: CASSSVRGPPGTIYF
v_gene: TRBV14; j_gene: TRBJ2-7; abundance: NA; d_gene: NA; CDR3nt: TGTGCCAGCAGCCAATCGGGATACGAGCAGTACTTC; CDR3aa: CASSQSGYEQYF
v_gene: TRBV5-1; j_gene: TRBJ2-3; abundance: few; d_gene: NA; CDR3nt: TGCGCCAGCAGCTTGGGGGAGCGAGATACGCAGTATTTT; CDR3aa: CASSLGERDTQYF
v_gene: TRBV11-2; j_gene: TRBJ1-1; abundance: NA; d_gene: NA; CDR3nt: TGTGCCAGCAGCTTAGATTATCCGGGGCAAGCTTTCTTT; CDR3aa: CASSLDYPGQAFF
v_gene: TRBV19; j_gene: TRBJ1-5; abundance: NA; d_gene: NA; CDR3nt: TGTGCCAGTAGTATGCTGGTGGGGAGGCAGCCCCAGCATTTT; CDR3aa: CASSMLVGRQPQHF
v_gene: TRBV5-1; j_gene: TRBJ1-1; abundance: few; d_gene: TRBD1; CDR3nt: TGCGCCAGCAGCTGGGGGACAGGGCTCAGCACTGAAGCTTTCTTT; CDR3aa: CASSWGTGLSTEAFF
v_gene: TRBV5-5; j_gene: TRBJ2-2; abundance: NA; d_gene: NA; CDR3nt: TGTGCCAGCAGCTCGGGCCCGACCGGGGAGCTGTTTTTT; CDR3aa: CASSSGPTGELFF